This is a list of T cell receptor beta chains from one sample in a study of OX40 agonist ivuxolimab in advanced cancers. Produced via immunoSEQ multiplex PCR; TCRdb's table is partial and in-frame only. In the table there are 83,000 or so clones, approximately 84% of which are singletons. Material: CD4+ or CD8+ T cells sorted from blood, obtained in a trial of the OX40 agonist ivuxolimab. The receptors come from an adult with an advanced solid tumor such as melanoma, head and neck, liver or kidney cancer. The CDR3 runs from the conserved cysteine through the conserved F or W. D genes are given only for firm matches. The size entry is marked missing in some rows and otherwise reads once, few, many or a size class.

>TRBJ2-3|TRBV30|-|TRBD2
TGTGCCTGGAGTAGCGGGGGGGGAGATACGCAGTATTTT
CAWSSGGGDTQYF
>TRBJ2-7|TRBV19|-|-
TGTGCCAGTAGTATTCGGGGGAGGCAATACGAGCAGTACTTC
CASSIRGRQYEQYF
>TRBJ1-1|TRBV4-2|-|-
TGTGCCAGCAGCCAAGCGGCCCAAGATGAAGCTTTCTTT
CASSQAAQDEAFF
>TRBJ2-1|TRBV27|-|TRBD2
TGTGCCAGCAGTTTAAGAGGGGCGGGAGACGGTGAGCAGTTCTTC
CASSLRGAGDGEQFF
>TRBJ1-5|TRBV7-9|few|-
TGTGCCAGCAGCAAAAGCGTACAGCCCCAGCATTTT
CASSKSVQPQHF
>TRBJ1-1|TRBV5-1|-|-
TGCGCCAGCAGCTTCGAGGGTTACATGAACACTGAAGCTTTCTTT
CASSFEGYMNTEAFF
>TRBJ1-5|TRBV19|-|-
TGTGCCAGTAGTATACGTTCCGCTCTGGGCAATCAGCCCCAGCATTTT
CASSIRSALGNQPQHF
>TRBJ2-5|TRBV5-1|few|TRBD2
TGCGCCAGCAGCTTTATCGGGGGGGAGACCCAGTACTTC
CASSFIGGETQYF
>TRBJ1-4|TRBV2|-|-
TGTGCCAGCAGGGGCCAGGGGTACGGAAAACTGTTTTTT
CASRGQGYGKLFF
>TRBJ1-1|TRBV2|-|-
TGTGCCAGCACCCCCCTAGCTGGGGATCTTAGCACTGAAGCTTTCTTT
CASTPLAGDLSTEAFF
>TRBJ1-1|TRBV6-5|-|TRBD1
TGTGCCAGCAGTTACTCGGACAGGGTTGACTCTGAAGCTTTCTTT
CASSYSDRVDSEAFF
>TRBJ2-5|TRBV6-5|-|TRBD2
TGTGCCAGCAGGGGGGGGACTCAAGAGACCCAGTACTTC
CASRGGTQETQYF
>TRBJ1-2|TRBV10-2|few|-
TGCGCCAGCAGTGAGTCGGGATTCTATGGCTACACCTTC
CASSESGFYGYTF
>TRBJ1-1|TRBV4-2|once|-
TGTGCCAGCAGCCAAGAGGGGGTGCGCGTAACTTTCTTT
CASSQEGVRVTFF
>TRBJ2-3|TRBV10-2|-|TRBD2
TGCGCCAGCCGCATGGGACTAGCGGGGGAGGATACGCAGTATTTT
CASRMGLAGEDTQYF
>TRBJ2-1|TRBV9|few|TRBD2
TGTGCCAGCAGCCTTCTGTTAGCGGGAGGCTACAATGAGCAGTTCTTC
CASSLLLAGGYNEQFF
>TRBJ2-2|TRBV5-1|-|-
TGCGCCAGCAGCTTGAGTCTTTGGTCGGGAACAACCGGGGAGCTGTTTTTT
CASSLSLWSGTTGELFF
>TRBJ2-5|TRBV2|-|-
TGTGCCACCCGAGGGGGGCAAGAGACCCAGTACTTC
CATRGGQETQYF
>TRBJ2-7|TRBV27|-|-
TGTGCCAGCAGGAACCGGGACACCGGTCCCTACGAGCAGTACTTC
CASRNRDTGPYEQYF
>TRBJ2-2|TRBV27|-|TRBD2
TGTGCCAGCAGTCCCAGACTAGCGGGCACCGGGGAGCTGTTTTTT
CASSPRLAGTGELFF
>TRBJ1-2|TRBV5-6|-|TRBD1
TGTGCCAGCAGCTTGGGAGGCAGGGGGAACTATGGCTACACCTTC
CASSLGGRGNYGYTF
>TRBJ1-5|TRBV7-8|-|-
TGTGCCAGCAGCTTAAAACAGGGAATTGGAGTTGGGCAGCCCCAGCATTTT
CASSLKQGIGVGQPQHF
>TRBJ2-3|TRBV9|-|-
TGTGCCAGCAGCCCGAATTTCGGAGATACGCAGTATTTT
CASSPNFGDTQYF
>TRBJ1-5|TRBV18|-|-
TGTGCCAGCTCACTGGTTTCTGGGACGGTCGAGCCCCAGCATTTT
CASSLVSGTVEPQHF
>TRBJ2-3|TRBV6-6|-|-
TGTGCCAGCAGTTGGGGGGCGGGAGATACGCAGTATTTT
CASSWGAGDTQYF
>TRBJ1-1|TRBV5-6|-|-
TGTGCCAGCAGCTTTGGACAAACCTTGAACACTGAAGCTTTCTTT
CASSFGQTLNTEAFF
>TRBJ1-5|TRBV6-5|-|-
TGTGCCAGCAGCCAGGGGATTAATCAGCCCCAGCATTTT
CASSQGINQPQHF
>TRBJ2-1|TRBV5-1|-|-
TGCGCCAGCAGCTTGGCTTGGGGAGAGTACAATGAGCAGTTCTTC
CASSLAWGEYNEQFF
>TRBJ2-1|TRBV18|once|TRBD1
TGTGCCAGCTCACCCTCGGGACAGGCTTACAATGAGCAGTTCTTC
CASSPSGQAYNEQFF
>TRBJ1-1|TRBV5-1|once|-
TGCGCCAGCAGAATAGGGGGGGAGAACACTGAAGCTTTCTTT
CASRIGGENTEAFF